This is a list of T cell receptor beta chains from one sample in a study of beta chain features in type 1 diabetes. TCRdb keeps only in-frame clones here, not all; method: immunoSEQ multiplex PCR. The table includes approximately 270,000 clones, roughly an eighth detected once. The sequenced sample consisted of naive CD4+ T cells from blood. These receptor sequences come from a man under 40 with type 1 diabetes. Both conserved end residues are part of each CDR3. D genes are given only for firm matches. The size field is filled for only some rows; it gives once, few, many or a size class.

cdr3_aa: CASKGPTDREDIQYF
cdr3_nt: TGCGCCAGCAAGGGACCCACCGACAGGGAGGACATTCAGTACTTC
d_call: .
j_call: TRBJ2-4
v_call: TRBV5-1
clone_size: .

cdr3_aa: CSVTGTGEYGYTF
cdr3_nt: TGCAGCGTTACCGGGACAGGGGAATATGGCTACACCTTC
d_call: TRBD1
j_call: TRBJ1-2
v_call: TRBV29-1
clone_size: few

cdr3_aa: CSVDPGQTLSYNEQFF
cdr3_nt: TGCAGCGTTGACCCCGGACAGACCCTCTCCTACAATGAGCAGTTCTTC
d_call: .
j_call: TRBJ2-1
v_call: TRBV29-1
clone_size: few

cdr3_aa: CASRSSSSYNEQFF
cdr3_nt: TGTGCCAGCAGATCGAGTAGCTCCTACAATGAGCAGTTCTTC
d_call: .
j_call: TRBJ2-1
v_call: TRBV28
clone_size: few

cdr3_aa: CASSPAGDGQPQHF
cdr3_nt: TGTGCCAGCTCACCCGCAGGGGATGGCCAGCCCCAGCATTTT
d_call: .
j_call: TRBJ1-5
v_call: TRBV18
clone_size: few

cdr3_aa: CASQDSNQPQHF
cdr3_nt: TGTGCCAGCCAGGATAGCAATCAGCCCCAGCATTTT
d_call: .
j_call: TRBJ1-5
v_call: TRBV19
clone_size: .

cdr3_aa: CASSQDPRQQYGYTF
cdr3_nt: TGTGCCAGCAGCCAAGATCCGCGGCAGCAATATGGCTACACCTTC
d_call: .
j_call: TRBJ1-2
v_call: TRBV4-2
clone_size: .

cdr3_aa: CASTTDGRLYYNEQFF
cdr3_nt: TGCGCCAGCACCACAGACGGGAGGCTCTACTACAATGAGCAGTTCTTC
d_call: TRBD2
j_call: TRBJ2-1
v_call: TRBV5-1
clone_size: .

cdr3_aa: CASSPHPRDSVYNEQFF
cdr3_nt: TGTGCCAGTAGTCCACACCCCCGGGACTCCGTTTACAATGAGCAGTTCTTC
d_call: .
j_call: TRBJ2-1
v_call: TRBV19
clone_size: .

cdr3_aa: CAWSVRSSGSETQYF
cdr3_nt: TGTGCCTGGAGTGTACGATCTAGCGGGAGTGAGACCCAGTACTTC
d_call: TRBD2
j_call: TRBJ2-5
v_call: TRBV30
clone_size: few

cdr3_aa: CASSAARPDGETQYF
cdr3_nt: TGTGCCAGCAGCGCGGCAAGACCCGACGGCGAGACCCAGTACTTC
d_call: .
j_call: TRBJ2-5
v_call: TRBV7-2
clone_size: .

cdr3_aa: CASSLVQAPYYEQYF
cdr3_nt: TGTGCCAGCAGCTTAGTACAGGCTCCCTACTACGAGCAGTACTTC
d_call: .
j_call: TRBJ2-7
v_call: TRBV7-3
clone_size: .

cdr3_aa: CSARRTGGIYNEQFF
cdr3_nt: TGCAGCGCACGAAGGACAGGGGGCATCTACAATGAGCAGTTCTTC
d_call: TRBD1
j_call: TRBJ2-1
v_call: TRBV29-1
clone_size: few

cdr3_aa: CASSLVPGTGAETQYF
cdr3_nt: TGCGCCAGCAGCTTGGTGCCTGGGACAGGGGCGGAGACCCAGTACTTC
d_call: TRBD1
j_call: TRBJ2-5
v_call: TRBV5-1
clone_size: few

cdr3_aa: CASIETQVEAFF
cdr3_nt: TGTGCCAGCATCGAGACCCAGGTTGAAGCTTTCTTT
d_call: .
j_call: TRBJ1-1
v_call: TRBV7-2
clone_size: .

cdr3_aa: CASSYTNTGELFF
cdr3_nt: TGTGCCAGCAGTTACACGAACACCGGGGAGCTGTTTTTT
d_call: .
j_call: TRBJ2-2
v_call: TRBV28
clone_size: few

cdr3_aa: CSADTSVVQYF
cdr3_nt: TGCAGTGCTGATACTAGCGTCGTTCAATATTTT
d_call: TRBD2
j_call: TRBJ2-3
v_call: TRBV20-1
clone_size: .

cdr3_aa: CASSYSAYSGNTIYF
cdr3_nt: TGTGCCAGCAGTTACTCTGCCTACTCTGGAAACACCATATATTTT
d_call: .
j_call: TRBJ1-3
v_call: TRBV6-5
clone_size: few

cdr3_aa: CASSWFGTGVTDTQYF
cdr3_nt: TGTGCCAGCAGCTGGTTCGGGACAGGGGTTACAGATACGCAGTATTTT
d_call: TRBD1
j_call: TRBJ2-3
v_call: TRBV5-6
clone_size: .

cdr3_aa: CASFRDRHTDTQYF
cdr3_nt: TGCGCCAGTTTCCGGGACAGGCACACAGATACGCAGTATTTT
d_call: TRBD1
j_call: TRBJ2-3
v_call: TRBV5-1
clone_size: few

cdr3_aa: CASSLRGYGYTF
cdr3_nt: TGTGCCAGCAGCTTAAGGGGGTATGGCTACACCTTC
d_call: .
j_call: TRBJ1-2
v_call: TRBV7-9
clone_size: .

cdr3_aa: CASTGAGSPYNEQFF
cdr3_nt: TGTGCCAGCACCGGAGCGGGATCACCCTACAATGAGCAGTTCTTC
d_call: TRBD2
j_call: TRBJ2-1
v_call: TRBV5-4
clone_size: .

cdr3_aa: CSAERPAGTEAFF
cdr3_nt: TGCAGCGCAGAGAGGCCGGCGGGGACTGAAGCTTTCTTT
d_call: .
j_call: TRBJ1-1
v_call: TRBV29-1
clone_size: .

cdr3_aa: CASSLYRSDTQYF
cdr3_nt: TGTGCCAGCAGCTTATATCGTTCAGATACGCAGTATTTT
d_call: .
j_call: TRBJ2-3
v_call: TRBV7-3
clone_size: few

cdr3_aa: CASSPNTEDAQYF
cdr3_nt: TGTGCCAGCTCCCCAAATACTGAAGATGCGCAGTATTTT
d_call: .
j_call: TRBJ2-3
v_call: TRBV18
clone_size: .

cdr3_aa: CASSLQGNQPQHF
cdr3_nt: TGTGCCAGCAGCTTACAGGGTAATCAGCCCCAGCATTTT
d_call: .
j_call: TRBJ1-5
v_call: TRBV7-9
clone_size: few

cdr3_aa: CASSALRTGDTGELFF
cdr3_nt: TGTGCCAGCAGCGCCCTTCGAACGGGAGACACCGGGGAGCTGTTTTTT
d_call: .
j_call: TRBJ2-2
v_call: TRBV9
clone_size: .

cdr3_aa: CAWTRDRGGTGELFF
cdr3_nt: TGTGCCTGGACAAGGGACAGGGGTGGCACCGGGGAGCTGTTTTTT
d_call: TRBD1
j_call: TRBJ2-2
v_call: TRBV30
clone_size: once

cdr3_aa: CSVPDKYGYTF
cdr3_nt: TGCAGTGTTCCCGACAAGTATGGCTACACCTTC
d_call: .
j_call: TRBJ1-2
v_call: TRBV20-1
clone_size: .

cdr3_aa: CASSVFGTTQETQYF
cdr3_nt: TGTGCCAGCAGCGTATTCGGGACTACCCAAGAGACCCAGTACTTC
d_call: TRBD2
j_call: TRBJ2-5
v_call: TRBV9
clone_size: few

cdr3_aa: CASSHNGLAGGGETQYF
cdr3_nt: TGTGCCAGCAGCCATAATGGACTAGCGGGAGGCGGAGAGACCCAGTACTTC
d_call: TRBD2
j_call: TRBJ2-5
v_call: TRBV7-2
clone_size: .

cdr3_aa: CASSQASLGELFF
cdr3_nt: TGTGCCAGCAGCCAAGCTTCTTTAGGGGAGCTGTTTTTT
d_call: .
j_call: TRBJ2-2
v_call: TRBV14
clone_size: few

cdr3_aa: CASSPGLPNEQFF
cdr3_nt: TGTGCCAGCTCACCCGGACTACCCAATGAGCAGTTCTTC
d_call: .
j_call: TRBJ2-1
v_call: TRBV18
clone_size: .

cdr3_aa: CASSLTGFADTQYF
cdr3_nt: TGCGCCAGCAGCTTGACAGGTTTTGCAGATACGCAGTATTTT
d_call: .
j_call: TRBJ2-3
v_call: TRBV5-1
clone_size: few

cdr3_aa: CASSLGGWASEQYF
cdr3_nt: TGTGCCAGCAGCTTGGGAGGGTGGGCGAGCGAGCAGTACTTC
d_call: .
j_call: TRBJ2-7
v_call: TRBV5-8
clone_size: few

cdr3_aa: CASSLGGDGANVLTF
cdr3_nt: TGTGCCAGCAGTTTAGGGGGGGACGGGGCCAACGTCCTGACTTTC
d_call: TRBD2
j_call: TRBJ2-6
v_call: TRBV28
clone_size: .

cdr3_aa: CASSLPSGSNNEQFF
cdr3_nt: TGTGCCAGCAGCCTTCCTAGCGGGAGCAACAATGAGCAGTTCTTC
d_call: TRBD2
j_call: TRBJ2-1
v_call: TRBV11-2
clone_size: .

cdr3_aa: CASSLSSGNRETQYF
cdr3_nt: TGTGCCAGCAGCTTATCTAGCGGGAACCGGGAGACCCAGTACTTC
d_call: TRBD2
j_call: TRBJ2-5
v_call: TRBV7-8
clone_size: .

cdr3_aa: CASSSPTGVETQYF
cdr3_nt: TGTGCCAGCAGCTCCCCGACAGGGGTAGAGACCCAGTACTTC
d_call: TRBD1
j_call: TRBJ2-5
v_call: TRBV7-9
clone_size: .

cdr3_aa: CASSYGGSYTF
cdr3_nt: TGTGCCAGCAGTTATGGGGGGTCCTACACCTTC
d_call: .
j_call: TRBJ1-2
v_call: TRBV6-5
clone_size: .

cdr3_aa: CASSFLSGSYNEQFF
cdr3_nt: TGTGCCAGCAGCTTCCTAAGCGGATCCTACAATGAGCAGTTCTTC
d_call: .
j_call: TRBJ2-1
v_call: TRBV7-8
clone_size: few

cdr3_aa: CASSLSEGVRETQYF
cdr3_nt: TGTGCCAGCAGTTTATCGGAAGGAGTACGGGAGACCCAGTACTTC
d_call: .
j_call: TRBJ2-5
v_call: TRBV27
clone_size: .